The rows below give T cell receptor beta chains drawn from one sample of a study of spatial heterogeneity in lung cancer. TCRdb re-called the 5' RACE reads with MiXCR, one entry per CDR3 protein. The data contain 20,000 to 30,000 distinct CDR3 sequences, approximately 8.8% of them singletons. Source: lung tumor tissue, taken at surgery. The origin of the receptors is a male donor with early-stage non-small cell lung cancer. Both conserved end residues are part of each CDR3. D genes are given only for firm matches. Only some rows state a clone size, as once, few, many or a class for expanded clones.

size: few
length: 14
V: TRBV7-2
J: TRBJ1-2
D: TRBD1
CDR3: CASSLEGQFYGYTF
DNA: TGTGCCAGCAGCTTAGAGGGACAGTTCTATGGCTACACCTTC

size: .
length: 12
V: TRBV5-1
J: TRBJ2-1
D: .
CDR3: CASSSDYNEQFF
DNA: TGCGCCAGCAGCTCGGACTACAATGAGCAGTTCTTC

size: .
length: 15
V: TRBV11-2
J: TRBJ2-3
D: .
CDR3: CASSPTGRDGDTQYF
DNA: TGTGCCAGCAGCCCTACTGGCCGTGATGGGGATACGCAGTATTTT

size: many
length: 14
V: TRBV28
J: TRBJ2-5
D: TRBD1
CDR3: CASSQGQGGQTQYF
DNA: TGTGCCAGCAGCCAGGGACAGGGTGGACAGACCCAGTACTTC

size: many
length: 17
V: TRBV9
J: TRBJ2-1
D: TRBD2
CDR3: CASSGPYGTSGDNEQFF
DNA: TGTGCCAGCAGCGGACCATACGGGACTAGCGGGGATAATGAGCAGTTCTTC

size: many
length: 14
V: TRBV25-1
J: TRBJ2-3
D: .
CDR3: CASSSQGATDTQYF
DNA: TGTGCCAGCAGTTCTCAGGGAGCCACAGATACGCAGTATTTT

size: .
length: 13
V: TRBV11-2
J: TRBJ2-2
D: TRBD2
CDR3: CASSREGTGELFF
DNA: TGTGCCAGCAGCCGGGAGGGTACCGGGGAGCTGTTTTTT

size: medium-sized
length: 14
V: TRBV10-3
J: TRBJ2-3
D: TRBD2
CDR3: CASRLAGGTDTQYF
DNA: TGTGCCTCGCGACTAGCGGGAGGGACAGATACGCAGTATTTT

size: large
length: 11
V: TRBV28
J: TRBJ2-7
D: .
CDR3: CASSPRYEQYF
DNA: TGTGCCAGCAGTCCTCGGTACGAGCAGTACTTC

size: many
length: 14
V: TRBV27
J: TRBJ1-6
D: TRBD1
CDR3: CASNAGTGNSPLHF
DNA: TGTGCCAGCAATGCCGGGACAGGCAATTCACCCCTCCACTTT

size: few
length: 15
V: TRBV6-2/TRBV6-3
J: TRBJ2-7
D: TRBD1
CDR3: CASNRPGTGGYEQYF
DNA: TGTGCCAGCAACCGACCCGGGACAGGGGGTTACGAGCAGTACTTC

size: .
length: 15
V: TRBV18
J: TRBJ1-4
D: TRBD1
CDR3: CASSPPGTGGEKLFF
DNA: TGTGCCAGCTCACCACCCGGGACAGGTGGTGAAAAACTGTTTTTT

size: medium-sized
length: 13
V: TRBV10-2
J: TRBJ1-6
D: .
CDR3: CASSEGWNSPLHF
DNA: TGCGCCAGCAGTGAGGGTTGGAATTCACCCCTCCACTTT

size: many
length: 14
V: TRBV6-2/TRBV6-3
J: TRBJ1-1
D: .
CDR3: CASMTSVRNTEAFF
DNA: TGTGCCAGCATGACGAGCGTTAGGAACACTGAAGCTTTCTTT

size: many
length: 16
V: TRBV28
J: TRBJ1-6
D: TRBD1
CDR3: CASSLGSWTGSRPLHF
DNA: TGTGCCAGCAGTTTAGGATCTTGGACAGGGTCTAGACCCCTCCACTTT

size: many
length: 15
V: TRBV5-4
J: TRBJ2-3
D: TRBD1
CDR3: CASSLPGQGWDTQYF
DNA: TGTGCCAGCAGCTTGCCGGGACAGGGGTGGGATACGCAGTATTTT

size: few
length: 16
V: TRBV12-3/TRBV12-4
J: TRBJ2-1
D: TRBD2
CDR3: CASSRPGLAGYNEQFF
DNA: TGTGCCAGCAGTCGACCGGGACTAGCGGGATACAATGAGCAGTTCTTC

size: many
length: 13
V: TRBV28
J: TRBJ2-4
D: .
CDR3: CASKEGPKNIQYF
DNA: TGTGCCAGCAAGGAGGGGCCCAAAAACATTCAGTACTTC

size: few
length: 15
V: TRBV5-1
J: TRBJ2-3
D: TRBD2
CDR3: CASSPLAGEPDTQYF
DNA: TGCGCCAGCAGCCCACTAGCGGGGGAACCAGATACGCAGTATTTT

size: many
length: 15
V: TRBV5-1
J: TRBJ2-3
D: .
CDR3: CASSLTGLRSDTQYF
DNA: TGCGCCAGCAGCTTAACAGGTCTCAGATCAGATACGCAGTATTTT

size: .
length: 14
V: TRBV7-2
J: TRBJ2-5
D: .
CDR3: CASSPRVLSETQYF
DNA: TGTGCCAGCAGCCCGAGGGTGCTGTCGGAGACCCAGTACTTC

size: many
length: 13
V: TRBV6-5
J: TRBJ1-2
D: .
CDR3: CASRNGRNYGYTF
DNA: TGTGCCAGCAGGAACGGACGGAACTATGGCTACACCTTC

size: many
length: 15
V: TRBV29-1
J: TRBJ2-5
D: TRBD1
CDR3: CSVEEKRGRQETQYF
DNA: TGCAGCGTTGAAGAGAAGAGGGGGCGGCAAGAGACCCAGTACTTC